Presented here are 8 T cell receptor beta chains from one specimen sequenced in a study of cytomegalovirus exposure and HLA in healthy donors. PCR involved 60 Vbeta and 13 Jbeta primers. Some clones are missing from TCRdb's copy, which holds only in-frame ones; the method was immunoSEQ multiplex PCR. The table lists around 130,000 clones, roughly 79% of them singletons. The sample taken for sequencing was PBMCs. The receptors come from a woman aged 18-29 years in good health and CMV-seronegative.

This chain connects TRBV6-1 to TRBJ1-1; a possible D gene is TRBD1 (6 bases). The CDR3 covers 14 residues. The ends were cut back, 2 bases at V and 7 bases at J, with 14 bases in the middle. The germline CDR1 and CDR2 sequences are MNHNS and SASEGT. CDR3 amino acids: CASSEPRDTFEAFF. The CDR3 bases are TGTGCCAGCAGTGAACCGAGGGACACCTTTGAAGCTTTCTTT.

A few counts support this clone. The CDR3 DNA follows: TGTGCCAGCAGGGCGGACACCAACACTGAAGCTTTCTTT. Translation gives CASRADTNTEAFF. The chain links TRBV5-4 to TRBJ1-1; possible D gene TRBD1, 5 bases. The V end was cut by 5 bases, the J end by 2 bases, with 10 bases between. This CDR3 is 13 amino acids long. Germline values: CDR1 SGHNT, CDR2 YYREEE (reference sequence).

V and J are TRBV5-1 and TRBJ2-7, with TRBD1 matching 9 bases. Germline-derived CDR1 and CDR2 are SGHRS and YFSETQ. V gave up 7 bases and J gave up 5 bases; unmatched junction bases: 10. The CDR3 is 14 residues long. The CDR3 DNA follows: TGCGCCAGCTGTGCCGGGACAGGGATCAACGAGCAGTACTTC. Translation: CASCAGTGINEQYF.

The chain links TRBV5-6 to TRBJ2-5; tentative D call: TRBD2 (5 bases). The CDR3 length is 14 residues. Per germline, CDR1 SGHDT and CDR2 YYEEEE. Trimming left V 0 bases short and J 7 bases short, with 13 bases between. CDR3 loop: CASSLGSGSRTQYF. DNA for the CDR3: TGTGCCAGCAGCTTGGGCAGCGGCTCAAGGACCCAGTACTTC.

The chain uses TRBV5-6 and TRBJ2-7, with 9 bases aligning to TRBD2. After removal of 0 bases from V and 3 bases from J, the junction contained 13 bases not matched to a gene. CDR3 size: 18 residues. Germline V gene sequence: CDR1 SGHDT, CDR2 YYEEEE. The CDR3 region is CASSLDGGRASSFYEQYF. The CDR3, as DNA: TGTGCCAGCAGCTTGGACGGCGGGAGGGCCTCCTCCTTCTACGAGCAGTACTTC.

The J gene is TRBJ1-3, the V gene TRBV29-1; D is uncertain. CDR3 length: 16 residues. The germline CDR1 and CDR2 sequences are SQVTM and ANQGSEA. Trimming took 2 bases from V and 4 from J, leaving 18 bases between them. The CDR3 nucleotides are TGCAGCGTTGAACGACGGAAAAGACACATAGGAAACACCATATATTTT. Translated: CSVERRKRHIGNTIYF.

DNA for the CDR3: TGTGCCATCAGCTCCGCCTCTAGCGGCCCCTACGAGCAGTACTTC. Protein sequence: CAISSASSGPYEQYF. The chain employs TRBV10-3 and TRBJ2-7; 7 bases align to TRBD2. V was clipped by 6 bases and J by 2 bases; unmatched bases: 10. CDR1 ENHRY and CDR2 SYGVKD come from the germline V gene. The length of the CDR3 is 15 residues.

The chain links TRBV6-5 to TRBJ2-7; TRBD1 matches at 11 bases. The CDR3 has 15 amino acids. The germline gives CDR1 MNHEY, CDR2 SVGAGI. After removal of 8 bases from V and 7 bases from J, the junction contained 13 bases not matched to a gene. The CDR3 DNA sequence: TGTGCCAGCGGTCACCGGACAGGGGGCAAAAGAGAGCAGTACTTC. Its protein is CASGHRTGGKREQYF.